This record covers a single T cell receptor beta chain. This clonotype was recorded a few times. The antigen this receptor binds is unknown. No much larger clone exists at a distance of one base, and base qualities are not known. The run used an Illumina NovaSeq 6000. TCR cDNA was synthesized by 5'RACE template switching, through which a universal primer site and unique molecular identifiers were introduced. Priming of cDNA synthesis was performed from both the TCR alpha and TCR beta constant segments. Libraries were amplified in two PCR steps, with sample barcodes and sequencing adapters added in the second step. Sequencing of libraries was done on Illumina HiSeq 2500 (2x100 bp) or NovaSeq (2x150 bp). The published analysis was carried out like this. MIGEC handled demultiplexing of reads and collapsing into UMI consensus sequences, while MiXCR performed V(D)J alignment. Vaccine-responding clonotypes were defined with edgeR using replicate PBMC samples, requiring FDR below 0.01 and a log2 fold change above 5 up to day 15. Each bulk clonotype was labeled CD4 or CD8 based on which sequenced repertoire, CD4 or CD8, contained the clonotype at higher abundance. TCRdb reworked the public reads: Q25 trimming with fastp, MiXCR clone assembly, productive beta chains retained. Rows are unified per CDR3 protein, each entry keeping the most common DNA and genes. The authors' filters were not applied to this entry. Recorded for this sample are around 330,000 distinct CDR3 sequences; 3.6% of them occurred a single time. Less than 25% of the sample belongs to the ten largest clones.

CDR1 and CDR2, per the germline V gene, are SGHTA and FQGNSA. Clipping removes 4 bases from V and 5 bases from J, with 4 as the unmatched junction base count. From the cysteine through the phenylalanine, the CDR3 covers 14 amino acids. Kept here is only the CDR3 DNA, which spans 42 bases and is read in frame from base 1. This sample is part of a study of T cells after yellow fever vaccination (dated by TCRdb to about 2019). For context, the study as a whole: The SMART-Seq v4 Ultra Low Input RNA kit was used to prepare libraries from fractions with low cell numbers. To track T-cell clones before and after primary and booster YFV17D yellow fever vaccination, bulk TCR alpha and beta repertoires were sequenced longitudinally. Two healthy male donors, one aged 18 to 30 and one aged 30 to 40 years, made up the cohort. Blood was collected at multiple timepoints before and after primary and secondary immunization, and bulk PBMC replicates and cell subsets were isolated.

Beyond this particular receptor, the publication reports: A small fraction of clonotypes appeared in both the CD4 and CD8 compartments, likely as a result of convergent recombination. Because abundant contaminating clonotypes from the bulk population could be contained in FACS-sorted repertoires, computational filtering was required. After the booster, most clones that had expanded after primary vaccination were detected again (about 97% of CD4 and under 90% of CD8), suggesting broad maintenance of memory. Only two donors were included in the study, so the extent to which the findings can be generalized is limited. Compared with the primary T-cell response, the secondary T-cell response was faster but weaker, reaching its peak on day 5 rather than on day 15.

Per the publication, the treatment or condition label means: live attenuated yellow fever vaccine strain. At every blood-draw timepoint, two biological replicates of bulk PBMCs were collected. A standard Ficoll-Paque protocol was used to isolate PBMCs from peripheral blood. RNA was extracted with TriZol from bulk PBMCs, CD4 and CD8 fractions, and dextramer-positive and dextramer-negative fractions. The receptor was derived from a man between 18 and 29 years old who received the YFV17D yellow fever vaccine. The sequencing here drew on PBMCs, taken on the day of the yellow fever booster vaccination. This chain joins TRBV7-2 to TRBJ2-5; 10 middle bases align to TRBD1. CDR3 sequence: CASSWDRGGETQYF. The DNA sequence is TGTGCCAGCAGCTGGGACAGGGGTGGTGAGACCCAGTACTTC.